The 27 T cell receptor beta chains given below trace back to one sample, sequenced in a study of cytomegalovirus exposure and HLA in healthy donors (dated by TCRdb to 2017 to 2019). Receptors were amplified or captured by the immunoSEQ multiplex PCR assay. The table was pulled from immuneACCESS by TCRdb, which kept in-frame rearrangements only. Such tables lose some clones; where checked, under half of the loss comes from unresolved V genes, and the rest has no known cause. This sample lists tens of thousands of clones; over 95% were detected once. The top ten hold roughly 4.5% of the sample. Sequenced material: PBMCs. Receptor source: a woman under 30 in good health and CMV-seropositive.

The CDR3 DNA follows: TGTGCCAGCAGCTACCCGACTAGAAACACCGGGGAGCTGTTTTTT. It is translated as CASSYPTRNTGELFF. This chain joins TRBV7-6 and TRBJ2-2; a possible D gene is TRBD2 (6 bases). Germline assignment: CDR1 SGHVS and CDR2 FNYEAQ. V shed 4 bases and J shed 2 bases, with 11 bases lying between them. The CDR3 contains 15 residues. Full variable domain (outside the CDR3, taken from reference TRBV7-6 and TRBJ2-2): GAGVSQSPRYKVTKRGQDVALRCDPISGHVSLYWYRQALGQGPEFLTYFNYEAQQDKSGLPNDRFSAERPEGSISTLTIQRTEQRDSAMYRCASSYPTRNTGELFFGEGSRLTVL.

The chain uses TRBV19 and TRBJ1-3; D is unclear. Looked up from germline, CDR1 is LNHDA and CDR2 is SQIVND (reference sequence). The CDR3 extends over 16 amino acids. V lost 5 bases, J lost 7 bases, and 21 bases lay in between. The CDR3 DNA reads as TGTGCCAGTAGTCCCTCCCCCCTTAGTGGTCGTAACACCATATATTTT. Residues: CASSPSPLSGRNTIYF.

With respect to this clone: The junction does not match germline at one end; this may be a read error. The gene calls are TRBV9 and TRBJ2-3; D is unclear. This CDR3 spans 15 amino acids. The V gene's germline CDR1 is SGDLS and CDR2 YYNGEE. CDR3 sequence: CASNVGTTSTDTQYF. The DNA of the CDR3 is TGTGCCAGCAACGTAGGAACCACTAGCACAGATACGCAGTATTTT.

The gene calls are TRBV4-3 and TRBJ1-1, with D maybe TRBD1 (5 bases). Germline loops: CDR1 LGHNA, CDR2 YSLEER. With 1 base removed from V and 1 base from J, the gap between germline ends came to 13 bases. This CDR3 contains 16 residues. The CDR3 region is CASSQVREIWNTEAFF. The CDR3 bases are TGCGCCAGCAGCCAAGTCAGGGAAATATGGAACACTGAAGCTTTCTTT.

The chain employs TRBV4-2 and TRBJ2-3; 10 nucleotides align to TRBD1. V lost 3 bases to trimming and J lost 2 bases; unmatched junction nucleotides: 5. The CDR3 has 16 amino acids. Germline CDR1 LGHNA, CDR2 YNFKEQ. The CDR3 region is CASSQAGTGATDTQYF. CDR3 in DNA: TGTGCCAGCAGCCAGGCCGGGACAGGGGCCACAGATACGCAGTATTTT.

V usage is TRBV4-2 and J usage is TRBJ2-7; D might be TRBD2 (5 bases). This CDR3 spans 15 amino acids. V was trimmed by 2 bases and J by 2 bases, leaving 13 bases between them. Germline V gives CDR1 LGHNA, CDR2 YNFKEQ. In DNA form, the CDR3 reads TGTGCCAGCAGCCAAACGTTGGGAGCCCCCTACGAGCAGTACTTC. This translates into CASSQTLGAPYEQYF.

This sequence joins TRBV6-6 and TRBJ2-5; weak D call: TRBD2 (5 bases). This CDR3 has 14 amino acids. CDR1 and CDR2 (germline): MNHNY, SVGAGI (reference sequence). V lost 2 bases to trimming and J lost 1 base, with 8 bases between them. CDR3 loop: CASSYGGSQETQYF. Here the CDR3 DNA reads TGTGCCAGCAGTTACGGAGGCAGCCAAGAGACCCAGTACTTC.

The chain links TRBV6-5 to TRBJ1-2, with 7 bases lining up with TRBD1. The germline V gene has CDR1 MNHEY and CDR2 SVGAGI. Germline trimming cut 5 bases from V and 0 bases from J; bases unmatched to any gene: 6. The CDR3 totals 15 residues. The CDR3 loop reads CASSRGDSPNYGYTF. CDR3 DNA: TGTGCCAGCAGTCGAGGGGACAGCCCTAACTATGGCTACACCTTC.

The chain is built from TRBV7-2 and TRBJ2-5; perhaps TRBD1 as D (6 bases). Germline V CDR1 and CDR2: SGHTA, FQGNSA. Trimming stripped 5 bases from V and 5 bases from J, with 15 bases between. The CDR3 spans 14 residues. In nucleotides, the CDR3 is TGTGCCAGCAGCCCCGCCGGACAGTGGGAGACCCAGTACTTC. It codes for CASSPAGQWETQYF.

The CDR3 DNA reads TGTGCCAGTAGAACCAGGGAAGGGGAGACCCAGTACTTC. This encodes CASRTREGETQYF. The V and J genes are TRBV19 and TRBJ2-5, with a tentative D call TRBD1 (5 bases). CDR3 length: 13 residues. With 6 bases removed from V and 5 bases from J, the gap between germline ends came to 13 bases. Germline V CDR1 and CDR2: LNHDA, SQIVND (reference sequence).

The chain couples TRBV25-1 to TRBJ2-7, with a weak D call TRBD2 (7 bases). V was cut by 6 bases and J by 2 bases, with 17 bases left in between. Germline CDR1 and CDR2: MGHDK and SYGVNS. This CDR3 region has 15 residues. Written as DNA, the CDR3 is TGTGCCAGCAGCGGGAAGGGAGGGGGAACCTACGAGCAGTACTTC. Translating gives CASSGKGGGTYEQYF.

This chain links TRBV18 with TRBJ2-5; unclear D gene. Germline V lookup: CDR1 KGHSH, CDR2 LQKENI. V lost 5 bases and J lost 2, with 3 bases in between. CDR3 length: 11 residues. In DNA form, the CDR3 reads TGTGCCAGCTCATCTCAAGAGACCCAGTACTTC. This translates into CASSSQETQYF.

The chain has TRBV9 and TRBJ2-1, with D maybe TRBD2 (5 bases). Germline-derived CDR1 and CDR2 are SGDLS and YYNGEE. Between the trimmed V and J ends, which lost 0 bases and 2 bases, there was a span of 12 bases. The CDR3 runs 16 residues. CDR3 residues: CASSVASGKPYNEQFF. As DNA, the CDR3 is TGTGCCAGCAGCGTAGCGAGCGGCAAGCCCTACAATGAGCAGTTCTTC.

V usage is TRBV15 and J usage is TRBJ2-3; D is ambiguous. This CDR3 is 15 amino acids long. Germline V lookup: CDR1 LNHNV, CDR2 YYDKDF (reference sequence). Trimming shortened V by 0 bases and J by 0 bases, and 7 bases separated the two germline ends. The chain's CDR3 is CATSRDYGSTDTQYF. The DNA of the CDR3 is TGTGCCACCAGCAGAGATTACGGTAGCACAGATACGCAGTATTTT.

V and J are TRBV28 and TRBJ2-5; TRBD2 is a possible D gene (5 bases). Per germline, CDR1 MDHEN and CDR2 SYDVKM. This CDR3 contains 16 residues. V shed 6 bases and J shed 3 bases, with 20 bases lying between them. The CDR3 spells CASSQRFRRREETQYF. The CDR3 region has the DNA TGTGCCAGCAGCCAAAGGTTCCGACGGCGGGAAGAGACCCAGTACTTC.

The V and J genes are TRBV28 and TRBJ1-2; TRBD1 agrees at 8 bases. This CDR3 comprises 12 residues. The trim removed 9 bases at V and 4 bases at J, leaving 4 bases unmatched. Germline V gene lookup returns CDR1 MDHEN and CDR2 SYDVKM. CDR3 loop: CASLGTGYGYTF. In DNA, the CDR3 is TGTGCCAGTCTGGGGACAGGCTATGGCTACACCTTC.

This clone was found once. V and J are TRBV14 and TRBJ2-7; 10 positions match TRBD2. V shed 1 base and J 3 bases; nucleotides not matched to a gene: 6. This CDR3 is 16 amino acids long. The germline gives CDR1 SGHDN, CDR2 FVKESK. CDR3 region: CASSQGASGSSYEQYF. CDR3 in DNA: TGTGCCAGCAGCCAAGGGGCTAGCGGGAGTAGCTACGAGCAGTACTTC.

The DNA of the CDR3 is TGTGCCAGCAGCCTGGCGGGGAGGGAGACCCAGTACTTC. Translated: CASSLAGRETQYF. The chain employs TRBV9 and TRBJ2-5, with D maybe TRBD2 (6 bases). CDR1 SGDLS and CDR2 YYNGEE come from the germline V gene. The V and J ends lost 4 bases and 5 bases respectively, with 12 bases between them. This CDR3 is built from 13 residues.

The rearrangement joins TRBV29-1 to TRBJ2-7; TRBD1 matches at 12 bases. This CDR3 is built from 15 residues. CDR1 is SQVTM, CDR2 ANQGSEA, per germline. Losses at the gene ends were 6 bases for V and 0 bases for J; bases not matched to a gene: 6. For the CDR3, the DNA is TGCAGCGTGGGGACAGGGGGCGCCGGCTCCTACGAGCAGTACTTC. Its translation: CSVGTGGAGSYEQYF.

This chain links TRBV15 with TRBJ2-7; 9 positions agree with TRBD1. The CDR3 has 15 residues. Germline trimming cut 1 base from V and 6 bases from J; bases unmatched to any gene: 7. CDR1 LNHNV and CDR2 YYDKDF come from the germline V gene (reference sequence). CDR3 sequence (DNA): TGTGCCACCAGCAGAGGGGACAGGGATGTGGGCGAGCAGTACTTC. It specifies CATSRGDRDVGEQYF.

V and J are TRBV10-3 and TRBJ2-7; D is possibly TRBD2 (6 bases). The V end lost 4 bases, the J end lost 4 bases, and 17 bases lay between the germline ends. Germline V gene lookup returns CDR1 ENHRY and CDR2 SYGVKD. The CDR3 runs to 15 residues. CDR3 sequence: CAISASGTGKYEQYF. The CDR3 DNA follows: TGTGCCATCAGTGCCTCCGGGACTGGGAAGTACGAGCAGTACTTC.

The gene calls are TRBV28 and TRBJ1-2; 8 bases line up with TRBD1. Germline V gene lookup returns CDR1 MDHEN and CDR2 SYDVKM. This CDR3 spans 12 amino acids. Trimming took 7 bases from V and 4 from J; bases not matched to a gene: 2. The CDR3 region has the DNA TGTGCCAGCACGGACAGGGTCTATGGCTACACCTTC. Protein product: CASTDRVYGYTF.

The chain is built from TRBV4-1 and TRBJ2-4; TRBD2 is a possible D gene (5 bases). CDR1 is MGHRA, CDR2 YSYEKL, per germline. The CDR3 has 17 amino acids. Trimming took off 0 bases at V and 1 base at J, with 13 bases between the two ends. CDR3 sequence reads: CASSQDGGVFAKNIQYF. The DNA of the CDR3 is TGCGCCAGCAGCCAAGATGGAGGAGTGTTCGCCAAAAACATTCAGTACTTC.

V gene TRBV6-1 combines with J gene TRBJ2-4; 7 bases are shared with TRBD1. Germline CDR1 MNHNS, CDR2 SASEGT. The CDR3 sequence is 16 residues long. J lost 6 bases, V lost 0 bases, and 8 bases had no gene match. The CDR3, as DNA: TGTGCCAGCAGTGAAGCGTTAGGGGACAGTAGAAACATTCAGTACTTC. Its translation: CASSEALGDSRNIQYF.

The CDR3 sequence: CASSKGRVWGGVSSYEQYF. Here the CDR3 DNA reads TGTGCCAGCAGCAAAGGCAGGGTCTGGGGAGGCGTGTCATCCTACGAGCAGTACTTC. The chain joins TRBV21-1 to TRBJ2-7; TRBD2 is the table's D call and was not checked against the DNA. TRBV21-1 is a pseudogene segment. This CDR3 comprises 19 residues.

This sequence joins TRBV19 and TRBJ2-3; D is ambiguous. V lost 2 bases and J lost 2, with 8 bases in between. Germline V CDR1 and CDR2: LNHDA, SQIVND (reference sequence). The CDR3 loop spans 14 amino acids. CDR3 region: CASSIYPYTDTQYF. The CDR3 nucleotides are TGTGCCAGTAGTATATATCCCTACACAGATACGCAGTATTTT.

V and J are TRBV11-1 and TRBJ1-2, with 7 bases aligning to TRBD1. The length of the CDR3 is 13 residues. The germline gives CDR1 SGHAT, CDR2 FQDESV (reference sequence). V gave up 5 bases and J gave up 5 bases; unmatched junction bases: 5. This chain's CDR3 is CASSLPTGYGYTF. The CDR3 nucleotides are TGTGCCAGCAGCCTACCGACAGGGTATGGCTACACCTTC.